This T cell receptor (beta chain) was identified in a study of blood T cell repertoires in COVID-19 (dated by TCRdb to about 2020). Turning to the overall study: Samples from collaborators originated in the United States, Italy and Spain and spanned both the acute and convalescent phases of COVID-19. The prospective study material was composed of cDNA or gDNA derived from T cells, B-cell-depleted T cells, or PBMCs. The dataset comprised deeply sampled blood TCRbeta repertoires from subjects exposed to, actively infected with, or recovered from COVID-19. A freely available public database, intended as a resource for researchers studying the immune response to SARS-CoV-2, is where the repertoires were released. The samples were drawn from the first 160 participants of the ongoing ImmuneRACE study and from more than 1,000 subjects provided by 6 global collaborators. A de-identified subject ID, COVID-19 status, age in years and sex were almost always included in the sample metadata. Where available, HLA class I and class II types were taken from metadata supplied by the sample provider and were not determined by assay-based typing. What the study reported, not specific to this receptor: How much clinical and demographic metadata was included differed by source and by participant, and the metadata was provided uncurated.

The germline V gene gives CDR1 as SGHTA and CDR2 as FQGTGA. Reading from cysteine to phenylalanine, the CDR3 counts 15 amino acids. This entry keeps only the CDR3 DNA: 45 bases, framed from base 1. V is cut by 5 bases and J by 2 bases, and the space between the germline ends is 15 bases. Participants in the prospective study were aged roughly 18 to 100 years, lived in 20 to 30 United States geographic areas, and enrolled through a virtual design. In the prospective study, cohorts were assigned on the basis of participant-reported clinical history obtained from a screening survey and a study questionnaire. For ImmuneRACE Cohort 3, a participant was defined as recovered based on two consecutive negative NP/OP PCR tests, clearance by a healthcare professional, or resolution of symptoms. Mobile phlebotomists in the prospective study collected whole blood, serum and a nasopharyngeal or oropharyngeal swab from every participant. Prospective study participants could optionally give additional blood draws and questionnaires over an approximately 2-month period. Prospective study blood samples were shipped either frozen or at room temperature before DNA extraction.

TCRbeta CDR3 regions were amplified from genomic DNA by means of the immunoSEQ Assay, a bias-controlled multiplex PCR. On the authors' methods: The number of nucleated cells in each sample was estimated from the amplification of reference gene primers within the assay. To quantify the absolute abundance of each unique TCRbeta CDR3 rearrangement, sequence reads were collapsed and filtered. Productive Simpson clonality was computed per sample as the square root of Simpson's diversity index over productive rearrangements. What TCRdb holds here is the immuneACCESS table cut down to in-frame rearrangements. Part of the clones is not present; checked against another copy, under half of the missing clones reflect an unresolved V gene, and the others are unexplained. Clone size and V and J calls were adopted from that table, with D and trimming inferred from the DNA. The sample profile shows about 310,000 clones; under 90% of them were found once. Approximately 4.7% of the sample is in the top ten clones.

This clone was found once. What this receptor recognizes is not known. The sample holds no much larger clone one base away, and base qualities are not on file. Specimen: PBMCs or T cells enriched from blood (not recorded which). This clonotype was sampled from a man in his 60s who had recovered from COVID-19. The chain employs TRBV7-3 and TRBJ2-5, with a weak D call of TRBD2 (7 bases match). The DNA is TGTGCCAGCAGCCCCTGGGGGGGGCCTCAAGAGACCCAGTACTTC. It translates as CASSPWGGPQETQYF.